These 21 T cell receptor beta chains were all obtained from the same sample, sequenced in a study of cytomegalovirus exposure and HLA in healthy donors. The protocol was immunoSEQ multiplex PCR, while the TCRdb copy is restricted to in-frame clones and leaves out a portion. In the table there are a few hundred thousand clones, about 90% of which are singletons. The sequenced material came from PBMCs. Receptor source: a woman aged 25 to 39 in good health and CMV-seronegative.

This CDR3 is CASRSPSVVLDTQYF. For the CDR3, the DNA is TGTGCCAGCAGATCCCCCTCGGTAGTACTAGATACGCAGTATTTT. V and J are TRBV28 and TRBJ2-3, with D uncertain. From germline, CDR1 is MDHEN and CDR2 SYDVKM. V was pared by 6 bases and J by 5 bases, with 18 bases between. The CDR3 extends over 15 amino acids. The full variable domain, with the rest looked up from reference TRBV28 and TRBJ2-3, is DVKVTQSSRYLVKRTGEKVFLECVQDMDHENMFWYRQDPGLGLRLIYFSYDVKMKEKGDIPEGYSVSREKKERFSLILESASTNQTSMYLCASRSPSVVLDTQYFGPGTRLTVL.

The chain uses TRBV11-2 and TRBJ2-5, with D perhaps TRBD2 (5 bases). CDR1 and CDR2 (germline): SGHAT, FQNNGV. Trimming stripped 11 bases from V and 2 bases from J, with 12 bases between. The CDR3 spans 12 residues. CDR3 region: CAGWGVQETQYF. CDR3 sequence (DNA): TGTGCCGGCTGGGGAGTTCAAGAGACCCAGTACTTC.

This chain uses TRBV18 with TRBJ2-7, with 11 bases fitting TRBD2. The germline V gene has CDR1 KGHSH and CDR2 LQKENI. Germline trimming cut 3 bases from V and 3 bases from J; bases unmatched to any gene: 4. The CDR3 runs 15 residues. CDR3 in amino acids: CASSPRLAGHYEQYF. In DNA form, the CDR3 reads TGTGCCAGCTCACCCCGACTAGCGGGACACTACGAGCAGTACTTC.

CDR3 bases: TGTGCCAGCAAATACGGGACTTTTCCGCAGTATTTT. It translates to CASKYGTFPQYF. The V gene is TRBV28, the J gene TRBJ2-3; D may be TRBD2 (6 bases). Germline CDR1 and CDR2: MDHEN and SYDVKM. This CDR3 region has 12 residues. V shed 7 bases and J shed 10 bases, with 15 bases lying between them.

This chain joins TRBV27 and TRBJ2-1; D is possibly TRBD1 or TRBD2 (6 bases each). CDR1 is MNHEY, CDR2 SMNVEV, per germline (reference sequence). This CDR3 is 13 amino acids long. The ends were cut back, 8 bases at V and 6 bases at J, with 14 bases in the middle. The DNA of the CDR3 is TGTGCCAGCGGAAGGGGGGCAGGCAATGAGCAGTTCTTC. Amino acid sequence: CASGRGAGNEQFF.

This chain links TRBV9 with TRBJ1-2; TRBD1 agrees at 9 bases. CDR1 SGDLS and CDR2 YYNGEE come from the germline V gene. The trim removed 0 bases at V and 10 bases at J, leaving 19 bases unmatched. There are 18 residues in the CDR3. The CDR3 protein is CASSVEAGTGLLGTDYTF. The CDR3 DNA sequence: TGTGCCAGCAGCGTAGAAGCTGGGACAGGGCTATTAGGGACGGACTACACCTTC. Together with reference TRBV9 and TRBJ1-2, the CDR3 gives the full variable domain: DSGVTQTPKHLITATGQRVTLRCSPRSGDLSVYWYQQSLDQGLQFLIQYYNGEERAKGNILERFSAQQFPDLHSELNLSSLELGDSALYFCASSVEAGTGLLGTDYTFGSGTRLTVV.

For the CDR3, the DNA is TGTGCCATCAGTGAGTCCCTAGGGGGCGGTGAGCAGTACTTC. It specifies CAISESLGGGEQYF. The chain uses TRBV10-3 and TRBJ2-7; 7 bases are a match to TRBD1. The CDR3 extends over 14 amino acids. With V trimmed by 0 bases and J by 7 bases, 6 bases remained unmatched. Per germline, CDR1 ENHRY and CDR2 SYGVKD.

On this clone: Other nucleotide sequences in the sample specify the same CDR3. The chain couples TRBV5-1 to TRBJ2-5; possible D gene TRBD1, 6 bases. The CDR3 loop spans 14 amino acids. V lost 4 bases and J 5 bases, leaving 15 bases between the germline ends. Germline loops: CDR1 SGHRS, CDR2 YFSETQ. CDR3 coding DNA: TGCGCCAGCAGCCTGACAGGCCTAGGGGAGACCCAGTACTTC. This codes for CASSLTGLGETQYF.

Only one count was recorded for this clone. The chain carries TRBV6-5 and TRBJ2-3; no firm D call. V gave up 1 base and J gave up 6 bases, with 2 bases separating them. The CDR3 sequence is 11 residues long. Germline CDR1 and CDR2: MNHEY and SVGAGI. The chain's CDR3 is CASSYWDTQYF. The DNA of the CDR3 is TGTGCCAGCAGTTACTGGGATACGCAGTATTTT.

In nucleotides, the CDR3 is TGTGCCAGCAGTCCTACAGGCGGCAATCAGCCCCAGCATTTT. Protein product: CASSPTGGNQPQHF. The chain joins TRBV6-1 to TRBJ1-5; possibly TRBD1 for D (5 bases). V was pared by 5 bases and J by 2 bases, with 10 bases between. Looked up from germline, CDR1 is MNHNS and CDR2 is SASEGT. The CDR3 has 14 residues.

The V gene is TRBV7-2, the J gene TRBJ1-1; D gene ambiguous. With 1 base removed from V and 7 bases from J, the gap between germline ends came to 10 bases. The germline V gene encodes CDR1 SGHTA and CDR2 FQGNSA. The CDR3 has 13 amino acids. DNA for the CDR3: TGTGCCAGCAGCTTAGGGGCAGAGAATGAAGCTTTCTTT. It specifies CASSLGAENEAFF.

The chain recombines TRBV27 with TRBJ2-5, with D tentatively TRBD1 (5 bases). This CDR3 region has 14 residues. Trimming pared 5 bases from V and 2 bases from J, leaving 12 bases between. Germline lookup yields CDR1 MNHEY and CDR2 SMNVEV (reference sequence). The CDR3 sequence is CASSKTGFQETQYF. The CDR3 DNA reads TGTGCCAGCAGTAAAACAGGCTTTCAAGAGACCCAGTACTTC.

This chain uses TRBV2 with TRBJ2-6, with 7 bases identical to TRBD2. Germline V gene sequence: CDR1 SNHLY, CDR2 FYNNEI. J gave up 1 base and V 7 bases, and 4 bases lay outside the gene matches. The CDR3 sequence is 15 residues long. Here the CDR3 reads CASTGRRSGANVLTF. The CDR3 DNA sequence: TGTGCCAGCACCGGGAGGCGGTCTGGGGCCAACGTCCTGACTTTC.

The J gene is TRBJ1-5, the V gene TRBV4-3; D gene ambiguous. CDR1 and CDR2 from the germline V gene are LGHNA and YSLEER. The CDR3 extends over 18 amino acids. V was cut by 3 bases and J by 2 bases, with 20 bases left in between. This chain's CDR3 is CASSQVFFEGLGNQPQHF. CDR3 coding DNA: TGCGCCAGCAGCCAGGTCTTCTTCGAGGGTTTGGGCAATCAGCCCCAGCATTTT.

The chain uses TRBV6-6 and TRBJ2-1; D remains unclear. This CDR3 has 15 amino acids. V shed 2 bases and J shed 7 bases, with 15 bases lying between them. The germline V gene has CDR1 MNHNY and CDR2 SVGAGI (reference sequence). The CDR3 nucleotides read TGTGCCAGCAGTTACCTCCTAGTGTCAGGAAATGAGCAGTTCTTC. This translates into CASSYLLVSGNEQFF.

This clone has more than one count but fewer than ten. The chain couples TRBV29-1 to TRBJ1-1; D uncertain. Trimming shortened V by 4 bases and J by 5 bases, and 14 bases separated the two germline ends. This CDR3 has 13 amino acids. Germline CDR1 and CDR2: SQVTM and ANQGSEA. In DNA form, the CDR3 reads TGCAGCGTTGGGCTGGGTCTAAGGACTGAAGCTTTCTTT. Amino acids: CSVGLGLRTEAFF.

V and J are TRBV7-2 and TRBJ2-5, with no clear D. The CDR3 totals 15 residues. Trimming shortened V by 5 bases and J by 0 bases, and 13 bases separated the two germline ends. Looked up from germline, CDR1 is SGHTA and CDR2 is FQGNSA. CDR3 protein: CASSHPLLYQETQYF. For the CDR3, the DNA is TGTGCCAGCAGCCACCCACTACTGTACCAAGAGACCCAGTACTTC.

The gene calls are TRBV2 and TRBJ2-5; either TRBD1 or TRBD2 may fit D (5 bases each). V gave up 7 bases and J gave up 7 bases, with 16 bases separating them. The V gene's germline CDR1 is SNHLY and CDR2 FYNNEI. This CDR3 has 13 residues. In DNA form, the CDR3 reads TGTGCCAGCAAGGATGTAGGGACCGGGACCCAGTACTTC. Amino acid sequence: CASKDVGTGTQYF.

The genes are TRBV9 and TRBJ2-7; tentative D call: TRBD1 (6 bases). Trimming took off 4 bases at V and 3 bases at J, with 26 bases between the two ends. The CDR3 consists of 18 residues. Per germline, CDR1 SGDLS and CDR2 YYNGEE. In DNA form, the CDR3 reads TGTGCCAGCAGCCCAAGCCCCGACAGGCTGGGGGCCAGCTACGAGCAGTACTTC. This encodes CASSPSPDRLGASYEQYF.

CDR3 bases: TGTGCCAGCAGTTTAACCTCCGAGGTCTCGAGTGGTAGCCAGTACTTC. This encodes CASSLTSEVSSGSQYF. The chain combines TRBV7-6 with TRBJ2-5, with D unresolved. The CDR3 covers 16 residues. Germline V gene lookup returns CDR1 SGHVS and CDR2 FNYEAQ. Between the trimmed V and J ends, which lost 6 bases and 10 bases, there was a span of 27 bases.

The chain links TRBV5-1 to TRBJ2-3; D may be TRBD1 or TRBD2 (6 bases each). Looked up from germline, CDR1 is SGHRS and CDR2 is YFSETQ. V shed 4 bases and J shed 2 bases, with 17 bases lying between them. This CDR3 spans 16 amino acids. The CDR3 is CASSQGPSAHTDTQYF. CDR3 DNA sequence: TGCGCCAGCAGCCAGGGGCCTAGCGCCCACACAGATACGCAGTATTTT. Variable domain in full (rest from reference TRBV5-1 and TRBJ2-3): KAGVTQTPRYLIKTRGQQVTLSCSPISGHRSVSWYQQTPGQGLQFLFEYFSETQRNKGNFPGRFSGRQFSNSRSEMNVSTLELGDSALYLCASSQGPSAHTDTQYFGPGTRLTVL.